Below, 3 T cell receptor beta chains from the same sample are listed, as sequenced in a study of T and B cells in COVID-19 patients. From blood, about 240-550 ng of genomic DNA served as TRB template. Multiplex PCR with BIOMED2 TRB-A/B primer pools amplified TRB rearrangements. MiXCR, run by TCRdb on the multiplex PCR reads, gives a single entry per CDR3 protein. In the table there are 15,000 to 20,000 distinct CDR3 sequences, around 35% of which are singletons. Source material: blood. These receptors were obtained from a human donor with active COVID-19.

This clonotype showed up just a few times. The chain employs TRBV6-2 or TRBV6-3 and TRBJ1-1, with D possibly being TRBD1 (6 bases). The CDR3 length is 11 residues. Trimming took 7 bases from V and 10 from J, leaving 13 bases between them. Germline V gene lookup returns CDR1 MNHEY and CDR2 SVGEGT. The CDR3 nucleotides are TGTGCCAGCATTACAGGGATGATAGCTTTCTTT. This gives the protein CASITGMIAFF.

The chain has TRBV6-4 and TRBJ1-2; 8 nucleotides agree with TRBD1. The length of the CDR3 is 17 residues. With V trimmed by 4 bases and J by 6 bases, 16 bases remained unmatched. Germline values: CDR1 MRHNA, CDR2 SNTAGT. The CDR3 loop reads CASSASAGGAGAHGYTF. CDR3 DNA sequence: TGTGCCAGCAGTGCTTCGGCAGGGGGCGCAGGGGCTCATGGCTACACCTTC.

This rearrangement joins TRBV7-3 to TRBJ2-2; 8 positions match TRBD2. The CDR3 length is 14 residues. Germline CDR1 SGHTA, CDR2 FQGTGA. V shed 8 bases, J shed 7 bases, and the junction held 9 bases outside the gene matches. The CDR3 bases are TGTGCCAGCTCCGGGGGGGCCAGAGGCGGGGAGCTGTTTTTT. Translating it yields CASSGGARGGELFF.